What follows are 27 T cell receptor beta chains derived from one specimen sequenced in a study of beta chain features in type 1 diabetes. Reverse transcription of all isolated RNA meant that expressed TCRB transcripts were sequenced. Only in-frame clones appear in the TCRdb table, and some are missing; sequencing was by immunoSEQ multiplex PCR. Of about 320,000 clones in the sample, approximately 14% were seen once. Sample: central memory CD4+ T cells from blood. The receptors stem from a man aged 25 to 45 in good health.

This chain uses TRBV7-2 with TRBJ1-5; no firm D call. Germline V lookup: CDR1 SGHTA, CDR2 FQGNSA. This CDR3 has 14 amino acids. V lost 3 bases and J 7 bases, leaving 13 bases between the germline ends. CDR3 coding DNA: TGTGCCAGCAGCTTGGGCGGGGTTGGGCAGCCCCAGCATTTT. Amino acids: CASSLGGVGQPQHF.

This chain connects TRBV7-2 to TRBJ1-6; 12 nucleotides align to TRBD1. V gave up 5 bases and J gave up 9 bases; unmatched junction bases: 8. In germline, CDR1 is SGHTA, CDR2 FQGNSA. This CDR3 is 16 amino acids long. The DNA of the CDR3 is TGTGCCAGCAGCCAAGTCCCGGGACAGGGGGCTTCACCCCTCCACTTT. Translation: CASSQVPGQGASPLHF.

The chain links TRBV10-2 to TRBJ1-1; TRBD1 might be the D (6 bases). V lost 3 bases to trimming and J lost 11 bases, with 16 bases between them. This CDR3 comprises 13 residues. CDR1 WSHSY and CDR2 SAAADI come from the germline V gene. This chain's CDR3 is CASSEGGSTRAFF. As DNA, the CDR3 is TGCGCCAGCAGTGAAGGGGGTTCCACAAGGGCTTTCTTT.

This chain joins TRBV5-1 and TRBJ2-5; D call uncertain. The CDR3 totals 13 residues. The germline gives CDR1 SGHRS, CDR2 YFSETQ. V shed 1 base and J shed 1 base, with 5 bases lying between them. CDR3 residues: CASSLSSQETQYF. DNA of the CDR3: TGCGCCAGCAGCTTGTCGTCCCAAGAGACCCAGTACTTC.

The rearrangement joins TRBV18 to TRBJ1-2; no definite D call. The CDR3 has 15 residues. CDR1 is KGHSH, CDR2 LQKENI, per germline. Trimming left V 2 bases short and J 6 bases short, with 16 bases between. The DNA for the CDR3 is TGTGCCAGCTCACCAACTGGACGGACCCTCGATGGCTACACCTTC. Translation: CASSPTGRTLDGYTF.

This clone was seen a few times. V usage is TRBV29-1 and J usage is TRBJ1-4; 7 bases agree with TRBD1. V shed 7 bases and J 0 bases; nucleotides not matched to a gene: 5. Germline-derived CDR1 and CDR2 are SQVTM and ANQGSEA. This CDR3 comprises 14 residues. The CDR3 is CSAQGVATNEKLFF. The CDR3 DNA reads TGCAGCGCCCAGGGGGTGGCAACTAATGAAAAACTGTTTTTT.

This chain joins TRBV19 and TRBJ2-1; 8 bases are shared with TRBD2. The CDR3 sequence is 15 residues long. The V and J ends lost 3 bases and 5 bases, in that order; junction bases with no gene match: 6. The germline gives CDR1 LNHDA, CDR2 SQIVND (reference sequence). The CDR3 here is CASSILAGGNNEQFF. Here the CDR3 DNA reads TGTGCCAGTAGTATCCTCGCGGGGGGAAACAATGAGCAGTTCTTC.

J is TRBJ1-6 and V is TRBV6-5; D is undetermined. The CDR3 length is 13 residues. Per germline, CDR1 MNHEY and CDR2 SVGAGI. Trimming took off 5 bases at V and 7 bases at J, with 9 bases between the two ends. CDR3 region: CASSPSTNSPLHF. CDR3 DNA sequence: TGTGCCAGCAGTCCCTCCACGAATTCACCCCTCCACTTT.

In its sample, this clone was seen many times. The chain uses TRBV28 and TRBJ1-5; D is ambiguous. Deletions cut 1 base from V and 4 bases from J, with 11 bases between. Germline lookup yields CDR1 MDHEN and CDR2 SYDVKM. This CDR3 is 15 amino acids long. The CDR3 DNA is TGTGCCAGCAGTTTATCAATAGCGGGAAATCAGCCCCAGCATTTT. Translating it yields CASSLSIAGNQPQHF.

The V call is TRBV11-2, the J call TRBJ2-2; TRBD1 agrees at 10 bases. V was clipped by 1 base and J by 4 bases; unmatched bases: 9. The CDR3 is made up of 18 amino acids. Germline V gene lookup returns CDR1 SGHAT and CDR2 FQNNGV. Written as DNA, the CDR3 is TGTGCCAGCAGCTTAGCTCCGGGACAGGGGATCGGCACCGGGGAGCTGTTTTTT. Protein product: CASSLAPGQGIGTGELFF.

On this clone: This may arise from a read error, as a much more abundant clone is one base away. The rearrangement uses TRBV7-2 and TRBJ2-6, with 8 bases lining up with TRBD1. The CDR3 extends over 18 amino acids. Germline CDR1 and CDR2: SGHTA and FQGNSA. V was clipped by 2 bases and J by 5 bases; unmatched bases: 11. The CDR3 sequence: CASSLSHPTGARANVLTF. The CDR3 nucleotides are TGTGCCAGCAGCTTATCCCACCCGACAGGGGCTAGGGCCAACGTCCTGACTTTC.

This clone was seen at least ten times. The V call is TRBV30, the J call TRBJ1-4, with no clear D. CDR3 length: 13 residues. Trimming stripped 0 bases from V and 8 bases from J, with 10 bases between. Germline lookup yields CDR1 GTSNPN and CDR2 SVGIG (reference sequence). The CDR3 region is CAWSVRVREKLFF. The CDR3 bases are TGTGCCTGGAGTGTTAGGGTTAGAGAAAAACTGTTTTTT.

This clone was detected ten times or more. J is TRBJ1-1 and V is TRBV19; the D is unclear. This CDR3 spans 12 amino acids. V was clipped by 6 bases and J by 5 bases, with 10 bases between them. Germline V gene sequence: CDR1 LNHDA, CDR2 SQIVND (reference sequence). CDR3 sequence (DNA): TGTGCCAGTAGATGGGTGGGGACTGAAGCTTTCTTT. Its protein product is CASRWVGTEAFF.

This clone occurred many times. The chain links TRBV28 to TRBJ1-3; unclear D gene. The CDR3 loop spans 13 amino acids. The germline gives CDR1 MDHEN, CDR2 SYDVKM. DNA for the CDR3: TGTGGGGTTTTCGACACGGCTGGAAACACCATATATTTT. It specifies CGVFDTAGNTIYF.

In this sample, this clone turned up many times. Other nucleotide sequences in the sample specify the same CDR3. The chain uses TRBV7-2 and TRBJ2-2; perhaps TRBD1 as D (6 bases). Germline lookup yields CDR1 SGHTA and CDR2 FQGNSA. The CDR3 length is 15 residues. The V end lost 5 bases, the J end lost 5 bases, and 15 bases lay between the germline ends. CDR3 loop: CASSPGGRPTGELFF. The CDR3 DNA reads TGTGCCAGCAGCCCTGGGGGCCGGCCTACCGGGGAGCTGTTTTTT.

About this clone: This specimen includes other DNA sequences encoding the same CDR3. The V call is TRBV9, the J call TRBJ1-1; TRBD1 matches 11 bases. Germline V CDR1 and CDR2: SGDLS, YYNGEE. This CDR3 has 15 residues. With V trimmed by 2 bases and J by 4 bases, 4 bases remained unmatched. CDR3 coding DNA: TGTGCCAGCAGCGTTTCCGGGACAGGGGGCACTGAAGCTTTCTTT. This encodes CASSVSGTGGTEAFF.

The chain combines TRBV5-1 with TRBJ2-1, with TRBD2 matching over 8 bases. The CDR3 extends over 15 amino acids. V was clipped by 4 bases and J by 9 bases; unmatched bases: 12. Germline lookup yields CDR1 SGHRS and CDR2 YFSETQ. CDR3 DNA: TGCGCCAGCAGCCAAGGGACTCCTCGGGGGGGTGAGCAGTTCTTC. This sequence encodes CASSQGTPRGGEQFF.

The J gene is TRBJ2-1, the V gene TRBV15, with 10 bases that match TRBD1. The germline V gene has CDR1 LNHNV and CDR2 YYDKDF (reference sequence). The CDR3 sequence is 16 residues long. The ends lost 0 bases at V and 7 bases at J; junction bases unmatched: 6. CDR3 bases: TGTGCCACCAGCAGAGATAGGGACAGGGGCGCGAATGAGCAGTTCTTC. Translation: CATSRDRDRGANEQFF.

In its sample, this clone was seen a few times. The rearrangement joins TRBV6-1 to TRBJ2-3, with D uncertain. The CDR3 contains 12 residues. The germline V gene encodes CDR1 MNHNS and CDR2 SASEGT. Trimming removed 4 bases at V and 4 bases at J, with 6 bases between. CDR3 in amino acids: CASSVLSDTQYF. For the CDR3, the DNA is TGTGCCAGCAGTGTACTATCAGATACGCAGTATTTT.

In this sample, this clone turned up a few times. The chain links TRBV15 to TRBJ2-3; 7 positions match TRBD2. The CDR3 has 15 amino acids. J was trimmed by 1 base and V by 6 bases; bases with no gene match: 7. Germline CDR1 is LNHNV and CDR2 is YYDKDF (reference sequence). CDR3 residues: CATRERGGGTDTQYF. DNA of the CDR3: TGTGCCACCAGAGAGCGGGGAGGGGGCACAGATACGCAGTATTTT. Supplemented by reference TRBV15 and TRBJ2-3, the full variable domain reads DAMVIQNPRYQVTQFGKPVTLSCSQTLNHNVMYWYQQKSSQAPKLLFHYYDKDFNNEADTPDNFQSRRPNTSFCFLDIRSPGLGDTAMYLCATRERGGGTDTQYFGPGTRLTVL.

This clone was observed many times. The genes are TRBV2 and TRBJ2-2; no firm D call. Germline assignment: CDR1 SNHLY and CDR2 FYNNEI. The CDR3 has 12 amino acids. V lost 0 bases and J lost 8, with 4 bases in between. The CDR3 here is CASSEARGELFF. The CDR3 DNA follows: TGTGCCAGCAGTGAAGCGAGGGGGGAGCTGTTTTTT.

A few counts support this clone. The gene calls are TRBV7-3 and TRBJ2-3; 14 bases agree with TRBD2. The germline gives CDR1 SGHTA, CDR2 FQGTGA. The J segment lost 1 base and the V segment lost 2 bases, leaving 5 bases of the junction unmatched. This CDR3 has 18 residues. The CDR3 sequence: CASSLLLTSGRGTDTQYF. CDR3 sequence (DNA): TGTGCCAGCAGCTTACTTCTGACTAGCGGGAGGGGCACAGATACGCAGTATTTT.

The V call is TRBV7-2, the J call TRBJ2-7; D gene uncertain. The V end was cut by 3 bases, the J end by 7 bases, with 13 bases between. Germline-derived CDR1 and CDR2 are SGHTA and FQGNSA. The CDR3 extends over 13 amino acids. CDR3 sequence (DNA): TGTGCCAGCAGCTTTTCTGGTGGACGGGAGCAGTACGTC. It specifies CASSFSGGREQYV.

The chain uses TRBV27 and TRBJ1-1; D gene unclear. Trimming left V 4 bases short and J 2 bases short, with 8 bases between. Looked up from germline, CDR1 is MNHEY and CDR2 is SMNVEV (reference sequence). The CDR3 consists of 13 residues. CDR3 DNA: TGTGCCAGCAGTTATCGGGAAAACACTGAAGCTTTCTTT. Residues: CASSYRENTEAFF.

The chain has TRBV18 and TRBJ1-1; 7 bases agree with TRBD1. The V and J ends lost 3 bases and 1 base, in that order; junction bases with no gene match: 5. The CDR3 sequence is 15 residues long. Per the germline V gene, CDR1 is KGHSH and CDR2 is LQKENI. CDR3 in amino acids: CASSPRQGQNTEAFF. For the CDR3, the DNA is TGTGCCAGCTCACCTAGACAGGGACAGAACACTGAAGCTTTCTTT.

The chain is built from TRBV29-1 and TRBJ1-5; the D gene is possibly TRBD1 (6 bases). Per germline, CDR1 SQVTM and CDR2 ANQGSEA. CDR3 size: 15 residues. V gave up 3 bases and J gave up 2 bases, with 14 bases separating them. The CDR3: CSVELAGVGNQPQHF. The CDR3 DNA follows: TGCAGCGTTGAGTTGGCAGGGGTGGGCAATCAGCCCCAGCATTTT.

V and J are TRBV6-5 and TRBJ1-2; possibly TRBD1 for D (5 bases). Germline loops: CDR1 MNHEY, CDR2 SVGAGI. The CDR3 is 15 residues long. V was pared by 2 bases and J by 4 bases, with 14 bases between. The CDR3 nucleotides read TGTGCCAGCAGTTACGGGGCGGGCGTTGGCTATGGCTACACCTTC. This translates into CASSYGAGVGYGYTF.